The present entry profiles one TCR beta chain with its context. Its antigen is still unknown. The sample originates from a study of OX40 agonist ivuxolimab in advanced cancers. Study overall: Patients were around 83% male with ages roughly 20 to 90, mean 60.

V lost 5 bases and J 5 bases, leaving 21 bases between the germline ends. The CDR3 consists of 16 residues. Germline V lookup: CDR1 MGHRA, CDR2 YSYEKL. It was autoimmune disease history or systemic immunosuppression that excluded patients. Baseline was the first blood sampling point, followed by cycle 4 day 1 and cycle 7 day 1. Study results and caveats: With doses of 0.1 to 3.0 mg/kg, CD4+ and CD8+ blood T cells had undergone clonal expansion by week 6.

Measured with immunoSEQ multiplex PCR; TCRdb has only the in-frame clones, and not every one. The sample consists of 50,000 to 75,000 clones, around 90% of them appearing once. The source is an adult with an advanced solid tumor such as melanoma, head and neck, liver or kidney cancer. The gene calls are TRBV4-1 and TRBJ2-5; no firm D call. Sequencing used CD4+ or CD8+ T cells sorted from blood, obtained in a trial of the OX40 agonist ivuxolimab. Written as DNA, the CDR3 is TGCGCCAGCAGCTCATTTGGAAGCTCGGTTCGGGAGACCCAGTACTTC. Protein: CASSSFGSSVRETQYF.